This is a list of T cell receptor beta chains from one sample in a study of naive and memory T cell subsets. Each CDR3 protein gets one entry after TCRdb re-called the 5' RACE reads with MiXCR. The top ten clones hold about 9.8% of a sample with roughly 56,000 distinct CDR3 sequences, around 7.7% of them seen once. These receptors all come from a male donor in good health. Each CDR3 is given with its conserved first and last residue. A D gene is named only where the DNA matches it firmly. Where a row states a size, it is once, few, many or the class of an expanded clone; other rows omit it.

abundance	j_gene	d_gene	len	v_gene	CDR3aa	CDR3nt
.	TRBJ2-2	.	15	TRBV29-1	CSAVAFDTNTGELFF	TGCAGCGCCGTGGCTTTCGACACGAACACCGGGGAGCTGTTTTTT
many	TRBJ2-5	TRBD2	14	TRBV14	CASSQVPLASTQYF	TGTGCCAGCAGCCAAGTCCCACTAGCGTCGACCCAGTACTTC
few	TRBJ1-2	TRBD1	17	TRBV5-5	CASSLTFDRDTVYGYTF	TGTGCCAGCAGCTTGACGTTTGACAGGGATACTGTCTATGGCTACACCTTC
many	TRBJ1-6	.	17	TRBV4-1	CASSQDVDSLRGSPLHF	TGCGCCAGCAGCCAAGATGTCGACAGCCTCCGGGGTTCACCCCTCCACTTT
.	TRBJ2-3	TRBD2	14	TRBV29-1	CSVRESGSADTQYF	TGCAGCGTTAGGGAGAGCGGGAGTGCAGATACGCAGTATTTT
many	TRBJ2-7	.	14	TRBV9	CASSVGPGSYEQYF	TGTGCCAGCAGCGTAGGGCCAGGCTCCTACGAGCAGTACTTC
medium-sized	TRBJ2-3	TRBD1	18	TRBV29-1	CSVDTDRGLSDGTDTQYF	TGCAGCGTTGACACAGACAGGGGGCTCTCGGATGGCACAGATACGCAGTATTTT
few	TRBJ2-5	TRBD2	16	TRBV6-6	CASSYPSGGPQETQYF	TGTGCCAGCAGTTACCCGAGCGGGGGACCTCAAGAGACCCAGTACTTC
many	TRBJ2-7	TRBD2	16	TRBV5-1	CASSLGLAGASSEQYF	TGCGCCAGCAGCTTGGGGCTAGCGGGTGCCTCCTCCGAGCAGTACTTC
few	TRBJ1-3	.	15	TRBV2	CASSADLNSGNTIYF	TGTGCCAGCAGTGCCGACCTAAACTCTGGAAACACCATATATTTT
few	TRBJ1-1	.	15	TRBV5-8	CASSLAAGARAEAFF	TGTGCCAGCAGCTTGGCGGCGGGGGCGCGGGCTGAAGCTTTCTTT
.	TRBJ1-4	TRBD1	13	TRBV12-3/TRBV12-4	CASSFRGREKLFF	TGTGCCAGCAGTTTTAGGGGGCGTGAAAAACTGTTTTTT
few	TRBJ2-6	.	16	TRBV18	CASSLSAGAGANVLTF	TGTGCCAGCTCATTATCCGCCGGGGCTGGGGCCAACGTCCTGACTTTC
many	TRBJ2-3	TRBD2	14	TRBV20-1	CSASRGLSTDTQYF	TGCAGTGCTAGCCGGGGACTATCCACAGATACGCAGTATTTT
few	TRBJ1-4	.	14	TRBV6-1	CASSVGRRNEKLFF	TGTGCCAGCAGTGTCGGACGGAGGAATGAAAAACTGTTTTTT
.	TRBJ2-3	.	13	TRBV7-2	CASSLASVATQYF	TGTGCCAGCAGCTTGGCTAGCGTAGCTACGCAGTATTTT
.	TRBJ2-3	.	12	TRBV12-3/TRBV12-4	CASSFRRDTQYF	TGTGCCAGCAGTTTCCGGCGAGATACGCAGTATTTT
.	TRBJ1-3	.	17	TRBV19	CASSISDIRLSGNTIYF	TGTGCCAGTAGTATCTCCGACATACGACTCTCTGGAAACACCATATATTTT
.	TRBJ1-4	TRBD1	18	TRBV18	CASSPLTGLNATNEKLFF	TGTGCCAGCTCACCCCTGACAGGGTTAAACGCAACTAATGAAAAACTGTTTTTT
few	TRBJ1-1	.	17	TRBV6-5	CASSYSIYMGADTEAFF	TGTGCCAGCAGTTACTCGATATATATGGGGGCGGACACTGAAGCTTTCTTT
.	TRBJ1-5	TRBD1	13	TRBV19	CASSTGGDQPQHF	TGTGCCAGTAGTACAGGGGGCGATCAGCCCCAGCATTTT
few	TRBJ2-6	.	15	TRBV12-3/TRBV12-4	CASTRQVAGANVLTF	TGTGCCAGCACCAGACAGGTCGCCGGGGCCAACGTCCTGACTTTC
.	TRBJ2-2	TRBD1	16	TRBV5-1	CASSSRDRGRTGELFF	TGCGCCAGCAGCAGCCGGGACAGGGGACGAACCGGGGAGCTGTTTTTT
many	TRBJ1-2	TRBD1	17	TRBV20-1	CSKECRQGAAINYGYTF	TGCAGCAAGGAATGCCGGCAGGGGGCGGCCATTAACTATGGCTACACCTTC
.	TRBJ2-6	TRBD1	14	TRBV20-1	CSARADRVANVLTF	TGCAGTGCTCGAGCCGACAGGGTTGCCAACGTCCTGACTTTC